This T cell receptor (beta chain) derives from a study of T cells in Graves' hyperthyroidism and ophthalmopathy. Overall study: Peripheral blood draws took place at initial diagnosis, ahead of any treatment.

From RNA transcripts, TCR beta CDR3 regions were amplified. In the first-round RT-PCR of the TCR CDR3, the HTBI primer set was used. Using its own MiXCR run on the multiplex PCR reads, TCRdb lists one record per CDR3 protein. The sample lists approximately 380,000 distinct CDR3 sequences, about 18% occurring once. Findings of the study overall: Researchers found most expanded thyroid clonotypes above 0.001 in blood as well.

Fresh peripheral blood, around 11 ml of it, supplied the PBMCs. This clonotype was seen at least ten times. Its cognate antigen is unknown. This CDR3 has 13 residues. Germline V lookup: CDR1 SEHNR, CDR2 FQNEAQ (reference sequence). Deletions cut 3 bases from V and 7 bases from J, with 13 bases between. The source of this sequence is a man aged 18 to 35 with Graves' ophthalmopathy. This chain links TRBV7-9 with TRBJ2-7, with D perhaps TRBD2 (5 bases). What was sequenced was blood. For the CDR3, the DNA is TGTGCCAGCAGCTTTTCTGCCTCGGGGGAGCAGTACTTC. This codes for CASSFSASGEQYF.